The T cell receptor beta chain described here comes from a study of identical twins. Template switching created a universal primer site, and the cDNA included unique molecular identifiers. MiXCR was run by TCRdb on the 5' RACE reads, yielding one entry per CDR3 protein. Of approximately 680,000 distinct CDR3 sequences listed, just over 7% were seen once; the top ten hold roughly 1.6%. The table lists this clonotype with many counts. V shed 6 bases and J shed 5 bases, with 20 bases lying between them. The CDR3 extends over 15 amino acids. The germline gives CDR1 DFQATT, CDR2 SNEGSKA (reference sequence). The same specimen was also included in a second study, on yellow fever vaccine responses in identical twins.

This sequence originates from a woman under 30 in good health. Sequenced: PBMCs. V usage is TRBV20-1 and J usage is TRBJ2-1, with unresolved D. The CDR3 protein is CSATPTDQTNNEQFF. The DNA of the CDR3 is TGCAGTGCAACGCCGACCGACCAGACCAACAATGAGCAGTTCTTC.